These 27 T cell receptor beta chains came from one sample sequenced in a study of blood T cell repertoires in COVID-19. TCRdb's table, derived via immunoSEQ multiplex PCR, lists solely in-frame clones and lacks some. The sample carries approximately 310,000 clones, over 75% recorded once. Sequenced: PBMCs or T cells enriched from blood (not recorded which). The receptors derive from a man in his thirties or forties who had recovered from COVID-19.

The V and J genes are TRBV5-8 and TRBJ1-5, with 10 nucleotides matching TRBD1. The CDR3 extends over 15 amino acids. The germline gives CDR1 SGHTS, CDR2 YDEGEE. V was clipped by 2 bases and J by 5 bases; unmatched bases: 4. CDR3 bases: TGTGCCAGCAGCTTAGGGACAGGGGAGGATCAGCCCCAGCATTTT. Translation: CASSLGTGEDQPQHF. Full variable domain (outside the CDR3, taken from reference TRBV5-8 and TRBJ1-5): EAGVTQSPTHLIKTRGQQATLRCSPISGHTSVYWYQQALGLGLQFLLWYDEGEERNRGNFPPRFSGRQFPNYSSELNVNALELEDSALYLCASSLGTGEDQPQHFGDGTRLSIL.

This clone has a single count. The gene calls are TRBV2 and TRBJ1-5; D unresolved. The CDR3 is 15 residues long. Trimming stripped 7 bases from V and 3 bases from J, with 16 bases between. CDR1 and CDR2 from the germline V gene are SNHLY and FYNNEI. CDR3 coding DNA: TGTGCCAGCATGCGGGAAACCACAATCAATCAGCCCCAGCATTTT. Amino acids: CASMRETTINQPQHF.

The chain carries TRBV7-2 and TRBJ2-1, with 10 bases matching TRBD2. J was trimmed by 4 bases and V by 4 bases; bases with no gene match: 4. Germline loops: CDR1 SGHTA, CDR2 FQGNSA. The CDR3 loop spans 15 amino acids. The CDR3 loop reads CASSSERGGYNEQFF. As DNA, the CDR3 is TGTGCCAGCAGCTCAGAGCGGGGGGGATACAATGAGCAGTTCTTC.

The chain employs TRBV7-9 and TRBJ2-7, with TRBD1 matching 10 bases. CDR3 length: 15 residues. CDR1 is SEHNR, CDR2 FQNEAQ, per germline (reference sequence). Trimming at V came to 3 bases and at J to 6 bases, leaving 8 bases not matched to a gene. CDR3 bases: TGTGCCAGCAGCTTGCCGGGACAGGGGAAGGGCGAGCAGTACTTC. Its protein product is CASSLPGQGKGEQYF. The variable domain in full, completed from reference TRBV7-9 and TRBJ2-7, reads DTGVSQNPRHKITKRGQNVTFRCDPISEHNRLYWYRQTLGQGPEFLTYFQNEAQLEKSRLLSDRFSAERPKGSFSTLEIQRTEQGDSAMYLCASSLPGQGKGEQYFGPGTRLTVT.

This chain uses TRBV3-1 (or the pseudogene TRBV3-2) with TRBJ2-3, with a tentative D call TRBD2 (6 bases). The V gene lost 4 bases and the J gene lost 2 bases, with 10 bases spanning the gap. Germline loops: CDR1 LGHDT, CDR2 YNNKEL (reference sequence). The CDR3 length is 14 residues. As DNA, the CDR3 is TGTGCCAGCAGCCCGGGAGACAACACAGATACGCAGTATTTT. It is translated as CASSPGDNTDTQYF.

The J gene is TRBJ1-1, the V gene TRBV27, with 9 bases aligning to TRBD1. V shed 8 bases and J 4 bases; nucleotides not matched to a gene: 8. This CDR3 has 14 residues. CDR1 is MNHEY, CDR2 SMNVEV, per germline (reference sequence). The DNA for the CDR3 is TGTGCCAGCTCGTTTGACAGGGGGGGCACTGAAGCTTTCTTT. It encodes CASSFDRGGTEAFF.

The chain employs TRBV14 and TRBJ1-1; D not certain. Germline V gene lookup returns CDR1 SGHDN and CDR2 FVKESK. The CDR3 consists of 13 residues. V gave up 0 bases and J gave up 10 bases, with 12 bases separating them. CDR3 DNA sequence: TGTGCCAGCAGCCAAGAAATCGGAGTAGGAGCTTTCTTT. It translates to CASSQEIGVGAFF.

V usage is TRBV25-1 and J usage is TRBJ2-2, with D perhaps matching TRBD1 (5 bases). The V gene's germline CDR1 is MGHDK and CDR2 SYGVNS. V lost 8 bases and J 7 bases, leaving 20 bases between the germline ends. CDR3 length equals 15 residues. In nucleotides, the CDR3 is TGTGCCAGCTCCCCTAAGGGGCAGGCATACGGGGAGCTGTTTTTT. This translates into CASSPKGQAYGELFF.

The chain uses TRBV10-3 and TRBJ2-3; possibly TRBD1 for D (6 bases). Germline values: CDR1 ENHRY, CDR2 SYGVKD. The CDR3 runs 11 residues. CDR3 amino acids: CASMGASTQYF. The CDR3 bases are TGTGCTTCCATGGGGGCCAGTACGCAGTATTTT.

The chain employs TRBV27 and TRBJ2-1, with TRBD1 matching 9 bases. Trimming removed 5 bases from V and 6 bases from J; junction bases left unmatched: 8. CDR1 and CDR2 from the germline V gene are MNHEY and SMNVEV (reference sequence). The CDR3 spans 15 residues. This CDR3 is CASSLGTGLGNEQFF. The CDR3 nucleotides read TGTGCCAGCAGTCTCGGGACAGGGCTCGGCAATGAGCAGTTCTTC.

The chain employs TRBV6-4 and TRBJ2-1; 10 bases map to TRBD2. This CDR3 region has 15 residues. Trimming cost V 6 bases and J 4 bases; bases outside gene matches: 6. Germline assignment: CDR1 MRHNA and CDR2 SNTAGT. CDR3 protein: CASSSLAGDYNEQFF. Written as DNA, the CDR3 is TGTGCCAGCAGCAGCCTAGCGGGGGATTACAATGAGCAGTTCTTC.

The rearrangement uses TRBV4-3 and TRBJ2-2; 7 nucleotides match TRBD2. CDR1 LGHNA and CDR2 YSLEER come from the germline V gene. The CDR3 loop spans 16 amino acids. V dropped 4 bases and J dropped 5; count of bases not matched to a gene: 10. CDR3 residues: CASSRNPGEGTGELFF. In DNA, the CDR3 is TGCGCCAGCAGCCGCAATCCGGGGGAGGGGACCGGGGAGCTGTTTTTT.

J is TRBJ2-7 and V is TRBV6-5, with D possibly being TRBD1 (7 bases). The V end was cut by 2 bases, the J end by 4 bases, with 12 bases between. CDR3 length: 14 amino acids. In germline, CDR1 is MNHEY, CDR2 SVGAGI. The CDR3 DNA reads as TGTGCCAGCAGTTACCAGGGGGGAGGATACGAGCAGTACTTC. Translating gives CASSYQGGGYEQYF.

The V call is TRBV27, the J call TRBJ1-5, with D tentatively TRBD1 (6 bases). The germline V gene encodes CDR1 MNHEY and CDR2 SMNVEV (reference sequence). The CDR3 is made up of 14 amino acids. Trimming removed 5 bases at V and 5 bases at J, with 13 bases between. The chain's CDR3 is CASSPYRVDQPQHF. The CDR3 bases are TGTGCCAGCAGTCCGTACAGGGTTGATCAGCCCCAGCATTTT.

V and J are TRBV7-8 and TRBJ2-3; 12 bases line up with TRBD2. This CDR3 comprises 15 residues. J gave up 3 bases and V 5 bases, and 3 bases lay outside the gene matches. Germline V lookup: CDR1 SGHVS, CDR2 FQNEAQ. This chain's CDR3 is CASSQTSGGTDTQYF. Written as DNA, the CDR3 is TGTGCCAGCAGCCAGACTAGCGGGGGTACAGATACGCAGTATTTT.

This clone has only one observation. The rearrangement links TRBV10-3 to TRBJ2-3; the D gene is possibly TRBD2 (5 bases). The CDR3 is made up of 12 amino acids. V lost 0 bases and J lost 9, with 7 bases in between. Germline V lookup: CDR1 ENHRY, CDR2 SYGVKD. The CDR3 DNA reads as TGTGCCATCAGTGAGTCAAGGGAGACGCAGTATTTT. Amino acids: CAISESRETQYF.

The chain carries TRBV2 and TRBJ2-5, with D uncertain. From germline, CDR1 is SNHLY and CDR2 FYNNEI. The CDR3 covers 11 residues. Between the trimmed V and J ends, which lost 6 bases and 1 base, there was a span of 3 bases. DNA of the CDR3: TGTGCCAGCAGCTTCCAAGAGACCCAGTACTTC. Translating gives CASSFQETQYF.

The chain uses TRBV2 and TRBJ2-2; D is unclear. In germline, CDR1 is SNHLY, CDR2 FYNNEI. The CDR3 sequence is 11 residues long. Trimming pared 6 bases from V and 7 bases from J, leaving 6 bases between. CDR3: CASSRLGELFF. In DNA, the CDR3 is TGTGCCAGCAGCCGTCTCGGGGAGCTGTTTTTT.

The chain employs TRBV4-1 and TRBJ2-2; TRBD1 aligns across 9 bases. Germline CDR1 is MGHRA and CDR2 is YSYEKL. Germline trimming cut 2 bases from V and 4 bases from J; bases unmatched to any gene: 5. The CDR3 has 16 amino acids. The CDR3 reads CASSQTGTGFTGELFF. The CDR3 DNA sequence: TGCGCCAGCAGCCAAACCGGGACAGGGTTCACCGGGGAGCTGTTTTTT.

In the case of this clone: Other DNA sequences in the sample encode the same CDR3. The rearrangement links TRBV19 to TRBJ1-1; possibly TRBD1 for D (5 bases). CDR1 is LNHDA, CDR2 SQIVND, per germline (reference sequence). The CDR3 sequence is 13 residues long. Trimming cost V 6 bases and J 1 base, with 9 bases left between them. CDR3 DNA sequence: TGTGCCAGTAGCAGAACAGGGAACACTGAAGCTTTCTTT. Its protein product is CASSRTGNTEAFF.

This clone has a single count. The CDR3 region has the DNA TGTGCCAGCAGCTTACGGGGGGGTGAAGCTTTCTTT. It is translated as CASSLRGGEAFF. The chain combines TRBV7-6 with TRBJ1-1, with D possibly TRBD1 on 5 matching bases. Between the trimmed V and J ends, which lost 2 bases and 7 bases, there was a span of 8 bases. This CDR3 contains 12 residues. Germline loops: CDR1 SGHVS, CDR2 FNYEAQ.

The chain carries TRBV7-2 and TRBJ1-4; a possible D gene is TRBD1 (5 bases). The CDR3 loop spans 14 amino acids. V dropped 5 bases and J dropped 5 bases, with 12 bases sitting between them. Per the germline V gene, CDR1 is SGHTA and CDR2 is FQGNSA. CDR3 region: CASSPIPGNEKLFF. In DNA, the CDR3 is TGTGCCAGCAGCCCCATTCCAGGGAATGAAAAACTGTTTTTT.

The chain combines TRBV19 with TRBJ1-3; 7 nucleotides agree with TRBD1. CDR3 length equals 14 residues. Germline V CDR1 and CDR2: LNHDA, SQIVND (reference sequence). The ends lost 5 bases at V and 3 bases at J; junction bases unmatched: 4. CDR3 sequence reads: CASSAGTVGNTIYF. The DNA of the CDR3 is TGTGCCAGTAGTGCCGGGACAGTTGGAAACACCATATATTTT.

The chain's CDR3 is CASGGQGGPDTQYF. The CDR3, as DNA: TGTGCTAGTGGGGGGCAGGGAGGCCCAGATACGCAGTATTTT. J is TRBJ2-3 and V is TRBV12-5; weak D call: TRBD2 (6 bases). The CDR3 length is 14 residues. Germline V gene data show CDR1 as LGHNT and CDR2 as FRNRAP. The V end was cut by 6 bases, the J end by 4 bases, with 14 bases between.

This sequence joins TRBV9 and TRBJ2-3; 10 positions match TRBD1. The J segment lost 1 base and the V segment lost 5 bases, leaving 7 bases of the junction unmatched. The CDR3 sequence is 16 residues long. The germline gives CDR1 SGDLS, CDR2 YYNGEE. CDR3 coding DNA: TGTGCCAGCAGGCCCCCGGGGACAGGGGGCACAGATACGCAGTATTTT. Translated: CASRPPGTGGTDTQYF.

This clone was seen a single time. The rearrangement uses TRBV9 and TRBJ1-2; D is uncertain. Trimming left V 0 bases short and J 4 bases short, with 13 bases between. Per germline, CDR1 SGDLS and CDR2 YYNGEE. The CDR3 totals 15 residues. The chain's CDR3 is CASSVATAGLYGYTF. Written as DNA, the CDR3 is TGTGCCAGCAGCGTAGCTACTGCAGGCCTCTATGGCTACACCTTC.

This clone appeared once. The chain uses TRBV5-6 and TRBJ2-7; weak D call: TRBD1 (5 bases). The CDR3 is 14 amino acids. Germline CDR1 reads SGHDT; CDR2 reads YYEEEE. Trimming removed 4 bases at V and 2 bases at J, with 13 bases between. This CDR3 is CASSTSGLPYEQYF. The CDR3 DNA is TGTGCCAGCAGCACATCAGGGCTTCCCTACGAGCAGTACTTC.